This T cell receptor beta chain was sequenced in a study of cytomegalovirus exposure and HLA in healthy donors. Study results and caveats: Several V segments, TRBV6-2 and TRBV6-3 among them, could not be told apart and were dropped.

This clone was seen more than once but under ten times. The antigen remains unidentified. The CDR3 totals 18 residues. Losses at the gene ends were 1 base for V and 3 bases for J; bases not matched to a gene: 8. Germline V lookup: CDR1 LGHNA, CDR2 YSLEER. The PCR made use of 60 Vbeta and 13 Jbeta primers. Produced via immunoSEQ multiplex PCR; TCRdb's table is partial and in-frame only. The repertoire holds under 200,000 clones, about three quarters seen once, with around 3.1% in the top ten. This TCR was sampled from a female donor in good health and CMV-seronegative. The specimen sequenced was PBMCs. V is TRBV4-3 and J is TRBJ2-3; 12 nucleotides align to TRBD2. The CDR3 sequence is CASSQAPLAGGGTDTQYF. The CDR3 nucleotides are TGCGCCAGCAGCCAAGCTCCACTAGCGGGGGGCGGGACAGATACGCAGTATTTT.